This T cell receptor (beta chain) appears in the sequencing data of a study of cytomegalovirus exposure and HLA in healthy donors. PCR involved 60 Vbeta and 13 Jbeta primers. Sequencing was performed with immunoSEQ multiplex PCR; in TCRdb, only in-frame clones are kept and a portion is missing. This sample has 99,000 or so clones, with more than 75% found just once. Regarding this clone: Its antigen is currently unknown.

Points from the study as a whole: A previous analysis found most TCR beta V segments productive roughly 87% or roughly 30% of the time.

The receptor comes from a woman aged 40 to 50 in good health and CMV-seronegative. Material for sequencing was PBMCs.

The CDR3 DNA reads as TGTGCCAGCGGGCGGGGAAGGCGGGAAGGGTGTAGTGAGCAGTACTTC. It codes for CASGRGRREGCSEQYF. The chain is built from TRBV28 and TRBJ2-7, with D perhaps matching TRBD2 (6 bases). CDR3 length: 16 residues. The V gene lost 8 bases and the J gene lost 7 bases, with 27 bases spanning the gap. Germline CDR1 reads MDHEN; CDR2 reads SYDVKM. Variable domain in full (rest from reference TRBV28 and TRBJ2-7): DVKVTQSSRYLVKRTGEKVFLECVQDMDHENMFWYRQDPGLGLRLIYFSYDVKMKEKGDIPEGYSVSREKKERFSLILESASTNQTSMYLCASGRGRREGCSEQYFGPGTRLTVT.